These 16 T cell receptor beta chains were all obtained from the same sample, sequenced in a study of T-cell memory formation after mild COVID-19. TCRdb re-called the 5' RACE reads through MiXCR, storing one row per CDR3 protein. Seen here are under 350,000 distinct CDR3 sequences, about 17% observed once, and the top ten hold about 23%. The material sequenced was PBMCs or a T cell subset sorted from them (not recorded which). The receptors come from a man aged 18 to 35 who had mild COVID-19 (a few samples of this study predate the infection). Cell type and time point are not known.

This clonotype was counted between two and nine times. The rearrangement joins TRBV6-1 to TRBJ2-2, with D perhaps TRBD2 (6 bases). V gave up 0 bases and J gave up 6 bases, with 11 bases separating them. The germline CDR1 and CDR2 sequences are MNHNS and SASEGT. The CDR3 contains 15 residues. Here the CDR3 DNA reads TGTGCCAGCAGTGAAGCGGAGGGAGCGGCCGGGGAGCTGTTTTTT. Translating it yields CASSEAEGAAGELFF.

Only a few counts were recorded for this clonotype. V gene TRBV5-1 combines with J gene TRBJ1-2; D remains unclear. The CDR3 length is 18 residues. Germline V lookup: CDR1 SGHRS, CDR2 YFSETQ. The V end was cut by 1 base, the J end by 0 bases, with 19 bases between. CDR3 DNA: TGCGCCAGCAGCTTGTCCGGAGACTCAGGAGGAGCTAACTATGGCTACACCTTC. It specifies CASSLSGDSGGANYGYTF. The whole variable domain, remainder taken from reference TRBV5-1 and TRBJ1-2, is KAGVTQTPRYLIKTRGQQVTLSCSPISGHRSVSWYQQTPGQGLQFLFEYFSETQRNKGNFPGRFSGRQFSNSRSEMNVSTLELGDSALYLCASSLSGDSGGANYGYTFGSGTRLTVV.

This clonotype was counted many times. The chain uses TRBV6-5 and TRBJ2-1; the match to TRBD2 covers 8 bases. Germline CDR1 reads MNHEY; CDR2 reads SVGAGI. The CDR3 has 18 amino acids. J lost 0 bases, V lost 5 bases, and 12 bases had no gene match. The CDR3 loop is CASSLLAGQPSSYNEQFF. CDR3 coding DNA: TGTGCCAGCAGTCTCCTAGCGGGCCAACCGAGCTCCTACAATGAGCAGTTCTTC.

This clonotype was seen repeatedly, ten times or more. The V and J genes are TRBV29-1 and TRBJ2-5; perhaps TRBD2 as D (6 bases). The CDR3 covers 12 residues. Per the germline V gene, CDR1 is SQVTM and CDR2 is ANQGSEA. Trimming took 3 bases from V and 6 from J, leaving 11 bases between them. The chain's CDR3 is CSVDVEGQTQYF. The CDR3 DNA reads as TGCAGCGTTGATGTGGAGGGCCAGACCCAGTACTTC.

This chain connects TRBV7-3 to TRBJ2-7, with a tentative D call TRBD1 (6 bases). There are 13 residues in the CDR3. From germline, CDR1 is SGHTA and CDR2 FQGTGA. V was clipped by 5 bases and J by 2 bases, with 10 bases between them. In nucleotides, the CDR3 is TGTGCCAGCAGCCACGGGACAACCTACGAGCAGTACTTC. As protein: CASSHGTTYEQYF.

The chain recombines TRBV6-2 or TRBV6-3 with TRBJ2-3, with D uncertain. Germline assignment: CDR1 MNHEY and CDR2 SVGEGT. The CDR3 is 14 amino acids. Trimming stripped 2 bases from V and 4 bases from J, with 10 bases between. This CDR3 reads CASSYNYIPDTQYF. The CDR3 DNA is TGTGCCAGCAGTTACAACTATATCCCAGATACGCAGTATTTT.

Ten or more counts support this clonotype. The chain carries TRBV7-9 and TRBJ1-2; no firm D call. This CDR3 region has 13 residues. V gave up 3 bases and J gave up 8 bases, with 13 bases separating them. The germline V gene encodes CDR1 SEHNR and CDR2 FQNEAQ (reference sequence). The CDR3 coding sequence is TGTGCCAGCAGCTTTTCGGAAACGAGGGGCTACACCTTC. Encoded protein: CASSFSETRGYTF. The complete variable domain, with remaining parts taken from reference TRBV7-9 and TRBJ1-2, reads DTGVSQNPRHKITKRGQNVTFRCDPISEHNRLYWYRQTLGQGPEFLTYFQNEAQLEKSRLLSDRFSAERPKGSFSTLEIQRTEQGDSAMYLCASSFSETRGYTFGSGTRLTVV.

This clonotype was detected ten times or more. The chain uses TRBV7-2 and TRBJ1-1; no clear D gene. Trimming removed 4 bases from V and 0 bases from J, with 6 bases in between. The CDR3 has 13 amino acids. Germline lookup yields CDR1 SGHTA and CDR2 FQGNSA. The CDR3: CASSSQVNTEAFF. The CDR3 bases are TGTGCCAGCAGCTCCCAAGTGAACACTGAAGCTTTCTTT.

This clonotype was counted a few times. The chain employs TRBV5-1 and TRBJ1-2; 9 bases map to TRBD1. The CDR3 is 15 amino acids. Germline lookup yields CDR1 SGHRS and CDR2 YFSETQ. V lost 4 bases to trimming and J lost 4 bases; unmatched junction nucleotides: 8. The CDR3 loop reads CASSPDRGEIYGYTF. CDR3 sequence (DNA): TGCGCCAGCAGCCCCGACAGGGGGGAGATCTATGGCTACACCTTC. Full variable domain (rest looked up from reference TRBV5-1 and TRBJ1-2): KAGVTQTPRYLIKTRGQQVTLSCSPISGHRSVSWYQQTPGQGLQFLFEYFSETQRNKGNFPGRFSGRQFSNSRSEMNVSTLELGDSALYLCASSPDRGEIYGYTFGSGTRLTVV.

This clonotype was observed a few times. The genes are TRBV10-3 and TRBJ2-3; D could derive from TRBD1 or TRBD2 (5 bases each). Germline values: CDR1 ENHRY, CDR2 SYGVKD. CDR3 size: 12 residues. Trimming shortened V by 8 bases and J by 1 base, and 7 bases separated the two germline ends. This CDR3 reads CAIRDGTDTQYF. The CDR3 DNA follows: TGTGCCATCCGGGACGGCACAGATACGCAGTATTTT.

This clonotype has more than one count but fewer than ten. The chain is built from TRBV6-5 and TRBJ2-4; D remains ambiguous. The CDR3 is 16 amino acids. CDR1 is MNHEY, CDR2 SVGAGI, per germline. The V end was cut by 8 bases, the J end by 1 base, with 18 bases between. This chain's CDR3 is CASSASHSRAKNIQYF. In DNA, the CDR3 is TGTGCCAGCTCCGCGAGCCATTCTCGGGCCAAAAACATTCAGTACTTC.

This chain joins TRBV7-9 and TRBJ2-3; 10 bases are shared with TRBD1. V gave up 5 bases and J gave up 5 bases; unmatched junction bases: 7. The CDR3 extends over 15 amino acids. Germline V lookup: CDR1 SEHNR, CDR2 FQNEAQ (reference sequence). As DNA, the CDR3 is TGTGCCAGCAGCCGCGGGACAGGGGAGGAAGATACGCAGTATTTT. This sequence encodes CASSRGTGEEDTQYF.

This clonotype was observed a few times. As DNA, the CDR3 is TGTGCCAGCAGCGGGGACTCCGGGTTAAGTCGGCAGTTCTTC. Translated, it gives CASSGDSGLSRQFF. This chain links TRBV7-9 with TRBJ2-1; the D gene is possibly TRBD2 (6 bases). The CDR3 has 14 residues. Per germline, CDR1 SEHNR and CDR2 FQNEAQ (reference sequence). Deletions cut 5 bases from V and 12 bases from J, with 20 bases between.

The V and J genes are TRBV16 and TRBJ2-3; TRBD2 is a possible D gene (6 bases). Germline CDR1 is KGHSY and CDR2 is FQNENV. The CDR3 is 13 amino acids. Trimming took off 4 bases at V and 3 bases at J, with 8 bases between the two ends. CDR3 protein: CASSPTRTDTQYF. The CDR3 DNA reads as TGTGCCAGCAGCCCGACTAGGACAGATACGCAGTATTTT.

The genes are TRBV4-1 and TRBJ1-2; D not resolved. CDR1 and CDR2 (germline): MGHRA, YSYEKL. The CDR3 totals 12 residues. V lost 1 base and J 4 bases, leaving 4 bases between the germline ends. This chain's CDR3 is CASSQASYGYTF. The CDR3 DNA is TGCGCCAGCAGCCAAGCCAGCTATGGCTACACCTTC.

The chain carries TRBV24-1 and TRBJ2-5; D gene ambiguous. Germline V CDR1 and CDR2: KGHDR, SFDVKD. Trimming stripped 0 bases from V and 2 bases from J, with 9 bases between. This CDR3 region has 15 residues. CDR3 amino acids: CATSDLFPAQETQYF. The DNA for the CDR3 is TGTGCCACCAGTGATTTGTTCCCGGCTCAAGAGACCCAGTACTTC.